Each of the 10 T cell receptor beta chains below was sequenced from the same sample in a study of spatial heterogeneity in lung cancer. TCRdb analysed the 5' RACE reads with MiXCR anew, one entry per CDR3 protein. In the table there are about 22,000 distinct CDR3 sequences, approximately 5.8% of which are singletons. Time point in this sample: sample taken at primary tumor resection. The material sequenced was PBMCs, taken at surgery. These receptors were obtained from a male donor with early-stage non-small cell lung cancer.

This rearrangement joins TRBV6-1 to TRBJ2-2, with D uncertain. V lost 3 bases, J lost 5 bases, and 4 bases lay in between. This CDR3 region has 12 residues. Per the germline V gene, CDR1 is MNHNS and CDR2 is SASEGT. The CDR3 region is CASSEGTGELFF. For the CDR3, the DNA is TGTGCCAGCAGTGAGGGTACCGGGGAGCTGTTTTTT.

At least ten counts were recorded for this clonotype. The V gene is TRBV19, the J gene TRBJ2-1; 9 nucleotides agree with TRBD1. Germline assignment: CDR1 LNHDA and CDR2 SQIVND (reference sequence). Unmatched junction bases numbered 11, after V lost 6 bases and J lost 5 bases. The CDR3 consists of 16 residues. Here the CDR3 reads CASRSGGQGRHNEQFF. DNA of the CDR3: TGTGCCAGTAGATCTGGGGGACAGGGTCGGCACAATGAGCAGTTCTTC.

V gene TRBV6-5 combines with J gene TRBJ1-2, with 9 nucleotides matching TRBD1. The germline V gene has CDR1 MNHEY and CDR2 SVGAGI. The CDR3 is made up of 14 amino acids. V dropped 2 bases and J dropped 4; count of bases not matched to a gene: 2. This chain's CDR3 is CASSYGTGTYGYTF. CDR3 sequence (DNA): TGTGCCAGCAGTTACGGGACAGGGACCTATGGCTACACCTTC.

This chain connects TRBV3-1 to TRBJ2-5; D not resolved. CDR3 length: 12 residues. Trimming shortened V by 0 bases and J by 5 bases, and 4 bases separated the two germline ends. Germline V gene sequence: CDR1 LGHDT, CDR2 YNNKEL (reference sequence). The CDR3: CASSQERETQYF. CDR3 coding DNA: TGTGCCAGCAGCCAAGAGAGGGAGACCCAGTACTTC.

This rearrangement joins TRBV27 to TRBJ2-1; TRBD1 matches at 7 bases. Per germline, CDR1 MNHEY and CDR2 SMNVEV (reference sequence). The length of the CDR3 is 14 residues. The J segment lost 3 bases and the V segment lost 7 bases, leaving 6 bases of the junction unmatched. The CDR3: CASKEGASYNEQFF. CDR3 in DNA: TGTGCCAGCAAAGAGGGGGCGAGCTACAATGAGCAGTTCTTC.

This clonotype was found a few times. V and J are TRBV6-6 and TRBJ1-1; 9 positions match TRBD1. Germline V gene lookup returns CDR1 MNHNY and CDR2 SVGAGI (reference sequence). The CDR3 totals 15 residues. Trimming at V came to 7 bases and at J to 4 bases, leaving 10 bases not matched to a gene. The CDR3 sequence: CASIPGQGSVTEAFF. CDR3 DNA: TGTGCCAGCATTCCGGGACAGGGATCAGTCACTGAAGCTTTCTTT.

With regard to this clonotype: One base away lies a much larger clone, so this may be a sequencing read error. The chain links TRBV28 to TRBJ2-7; the D call may be TRBD1 or TRBD2 (5 bases each). CDR1 and CDR2 from the germline V gene are MDHEN and SYDVKM. V was clipped by 5 bases and J by 5 bases, with 22 bases between them. There are 16 residues in the CDR3. In DNA form, the CDR3 reads TGTGCCAGCAGTCCACCCCCGGGACGGAGTGGCCACGAGCAGTACTTC. This encodes CASSPPPGRSGHEQYF.

This clonotype was seen a few times. The gene calls are TRBV20-1 and TRBJ2-7; TRBD1 matches at 9 bases. Per the germline V gene, CDR1 is DFQATT and CDR2 is SNEGSKA (reference sequence). The V gene end was trimmed by 6 bases and the J gene end by 5 bases; junction bases not matched to a gene: 11. The CDR3 consists of 14 residues. CDR3 in DNA: TGCAGTGCCAGGGACATGACAGGGGGGGACGAGCAGTACTTC. The encoded protein is CSARDMTGGDEQYF.

In this sample, this clonotype turned up many times. The chain joins TRBV29-1 to TRBJ2-1; D is perhaps TRBD1 (6 bases). Germline lookup yields CDR1 SQVTM and CDR2 ANQGSEA. The CDR3 is made up of 10 amino acids. Trimming removed 7 bases at V and 10 bases at J, with 11 bases between. The CDR3 bases are TGCAGCGCTCGGGACATAGAGCAGTTCTTC. Encoded protein: CSARDIEQFF.

This clonotype was recorded a few times. The chain uses TRBV2 and TRBJ2-3; D remains ambiguous. The germline V gene has CDR1 SNHLY and CDR2 FYNNEI. With 3 bases removed from V and 0 bases from J, the gap between germline ends came to 7 bases. CDR3 length: 14 residues. Here the CDR3 DNA reads TGTGCCAGCAGTGAGGCTATGAGCACAGATACGCAGTATTTT. It yields the protein CASSEAMSTDTQYF.